These 17 T cell receptor beta chains were sequenced from one sample in a study of T cell repertoires in cytomegalovirus infection. These TCRs' antigens remain unknown. TCRdb re-derived calls from the reads in MiXCR, one entry per CDR3 protein. This table holds hundreds of thousands of distinct CDR3 sequences, under 45% found once. The sequencing used cultured PBMCs, collected from culture after CMV antigen stimulation. The receptors were sampled from a human donor in good health (CMV status not recorded). Some clones in this sample may be carry-over from other donors' samples.

This clonotype appeared a few times. This chain links TRBV6-2 or TRBV6-3 with TRBJ2-3; D gene uncertain. This CDR3 has 15 amino acids. Trimming removed 6 bases from V and 4 bases from J, with 17 bases in between. Looked up from germline, CDR1 is MNHEY and CDR2 is SVGEGT. The CDR3 DNA is TGTGCCAGCAGAAACGGACGGTCGGGCGCAGATACGCAGTATTTT. Translation gives CASRNGRSGADTQYF.

This sequence joins TRBV4-3 and TRBJ2-7, with 10 bases fitting TRBD2. The V gene end was trimmed by 1 base and the J gene end by 2 bases; junction bases not matched to a gene: 2. The CDR3 has 15 amino acids. Per the germline V gene, CDR1 is LGHNA and CDR2 is YSLEER. The CDR3 region has the DNA TGCGCCAGCAGCCAAGGGACTAGCGGCGCCTACGAGCAGTACTTC. Protein sequence: CASSQGTSGAYEQYF.

As to this clonotype: At one end the junction does not follow the germline gene, possibly because of a read error. The genes are TRBV12-3 or TRBV12-4 and TRBJ2-5; the match to TRBD2 covers 7 bases. The CDR3 loop spans 15 amino acids. CDR3 sequence (DNA): TGTGCCACCAGTTTAATGGGGGGGTTCCAAGAGACCCAGTACTTC. Protein product: CATSLMGGFQETQYF.

The chain combines TRBV20-1 with TRBJ2-3; no definite D call. Per the germline V gene, CDR1 is DFQATT and CDR2 is SNEGSKA (reference sequence). CDR3 size: 13 residues. V gave up 6 bases and J gave up 1 base, with 11 bases separating them. Written as DNA, the CDR3 is TGCAGTGCCCTCGGGCAAGGCACAGATACGCAGTATTTT. It encodes CSALGQGTDTQYF.

In DNA form, the CDR3 reads TGTGCCAGCAGTTTAGATTGGCGCCCTGGTCCGCACAATGAGCAGTTCTTC. Its protein is CASSLDWRPGPHNEQFF. The chain is built from TRBV12-3 or TRBV12-4 and TRBJ2-1, with D unclear. Trimming stripped 1 base from V and 5 bases from J, with 18 bases between. The CDR3 runs to 17 residues.

A few counts support this clonotype. The chain has TRBV19 and TRBJ2-7; 12 nucleotides agree with TRBD2. Germline loops: CDR1 LNHDA, CDR2 SQIVND (reference sequence). The length of the CDR3 is 17 residues. Trimming at V came to 0 bases and at J to 2 bases, leaving 5 bases not matched to a gene. Here the CDR3 DNA reads TGTGCCAGTAGTATAGACCTACTAGCGGGGGGCACCTACGAGCAGTACTTC. This gives the protein CASSIDLLAGGTYEQYF.

V and J are TRBV6-5 and TRBJ2-3, with 12 bases that match TRBD2. The CDR3 covers 16 residues. Germline trimming cut 4 bases from V and 4 bases from J; bases unmatched to any gene: 6. Germline V lookup: CDR1 MNHEY, CDR2 SVGAGI. This CDR3 reads CASSLKTSGSPDTQYF. For the CDR3, the DNA is TGTGCCAGCAGTTTGAAGACTAGCGGGAGTCCAGATACGCAGTATTTT.

This clonotype was recorded a few times. V is TRBV7-8 and J is TRBJ1-6, with a possible D match to TRBD1 (5 bases). CDR1 is SGHVS and CDR2 is FQNEAQ in the germline V gene. This CDR3 contains 16 residues. Deletions cut 4 bases from V and 7 bases from J, with 17 bases between. The CDR3 loop reads CASSSSSGTVNSPLHF. For the CDR3, the DNA is TGTGCCAGCAGCTCTTCTTCCGGGACCGTAAATTCACCCCTCCACTTT.

There are a few counts of this clonotype. The chain has TRBV6-6 and TRBJ1-4; D uncertain. CDR1 MNHNY and CDR2 SVGAGI come from the germline V gene (reference sequence). Trimming pared 2 bases from V and 4 bases from J, leaving 8 bases between. This CDR3 is 14 amino acids long. Here the CDR3 DNA reads TGTGCCAGCAGTTACGGGCAGCTTAATGAAAAACTGTTTTTT. Encoded protein: CASSYGQLNEKLFF.

This clonotype turned up a few times. The genes are TRBV7-9 and TRBJ2-5; tentative D call: TRBD2 (7 bases). The CDR3 consists of 18 residues. V was cut by 10 bases and J by 0 bases, with 27 bases left in between. CDR1 is SEHNR, CDR2 FQNEAQ, per germline (reference sequence). CDR3 bases: TGTGCCACCATGGGGGGGGGGGGCTTAGCATCGTACCAAGAGACCCAGTACTTC. Its protein product is CATMGGGGLASYQETQYF.

The chain couples TRBV3-1 to TRBJ2-7; TRBD1 agrees at 11 bases. CDR3 length: 18 residues. The V gene end was trimmed by 5 bases and the J gene end by 4 bases; junction bases not matched to a gene: 16. CDR1 LGHDT and CDR2 YNNKEL come from the germline V gene (reference sequence). The CDR3 spells CASSSLAARTGGQYEQYF. The CDR3 nucleotides are TGTGCCAGCAGCTCTTTGGCCGCGCGGACAGGGGGCCAGTACGAGCAGTACTTC.

This clonotype was observed a handful of times. CDR3 in amino acids: CASRPSGLPGDEQFF. The CDR3 bases are TGTGCCAGCAGACCATCGGGACTACCAGGGGATGAGCAGTTCTTC. The chain is built from TRBV27 and TRBJ2-1; tentative D call: TRBD2 (7 bases). Germline V gives CDR1 MNHEY, CDR2 SMNVEV (reference sequence). Trimming cost V 6 bases and J 8 bases, with 20 bases left between them. The CDR3 consists of 15 residues.

The chain combines TRBV11-2 with TRBJ1-2; no definite D call. There are 15 residues in the CDR3. The germline gives CDR1 SGHAT, CDR2 FQNNGV. The V end was cut by 5 bases, the J end by 2 bases, with 15 bases between. The CDR3 nucleotides are TGTGCCAGCAGCCCAGGAGATGGCACAAACTATGGCTACACCTTC. It specifies CASSPGDGTNYGYTF.

The chain links TRBV7-3 to TRBJ2-7; 7 nucleotides line up with TRBD2. CDR1 SGHTA and CDR2 FQGTGA come from the germline V gene. CDR3 length: 18 residues. Germline trimming cut 6 bases from V and 3 bases from J; bases unmatched to any gene: 20. The CDR3 DNA is TGTGCCAGCAGAAATCTAGGGGAGGGACGTCTGATGGGCTACGAGCAGTACTTC. This translates into CASRNLGEGRLMGYEQYF. The whole variable domain, filled in from reference TRBV7-3 and TRBJ2-7, reads GAGVSQTPSNKVTEKGKYVELRCDPISGHTALYWYRQSLGQGPEFLIYFQGTGAADDSGLPNDRFFAVRPEGSVSTLKIQRTERGDSAVYLCASRNLGEGRLMGYEQYFGPGTRLTVT.

This clonotype was seen only a few times. The rearrangement joins TRBV12-3 or TRBV12-4 to TRBJ2-1, with 12 bases matching TRBD2. J was trimmed by 9 bases and V by 4 bases; bases with no gene match: 7. The CDR3 runs 15 residues. The chain's CDR3 is CASSSSGGASIEQFF. The DNA of the CDR3 is TGTGCCAGCAGTTCTAGCGGGGGGGCTAGTATTGAGCAGTTCTTC.

The J gene is TRBJ2-7, the V gene TRBV10-3; a weak D match, TRBD1 (5 bases). V lost 9 bases and J lost 3, with 18 bases in between. Per germline, CDR1 ENHRY and CDR2 SYGVKD. CDR3 length: 14 amino acids. The CDR3 sequence: CAMTPKADSYEQYF. For the CDR3, the DNA is TGTGCCATGACCCCAAAGGCCGACAGCTACGAGCAGTACTTC.

V usage is TRBV11-2 and J usage is TRBJ1-2; D unresolved. The CDR3 is made up of 12 amino acids. The V gene's germline CDR1 is SGHAT and CDR2 FQNNGV. V gave up 5 bases and J gave up 8 bases, with 12 bases separating them. In nucleotides, the CDR3 is TGTGCCAGCAGCCCTGGCGGACTCGGCTACACCTTC. Protein sequence: CASSPGGLGYTF.